The 22 T cell receptor beta chains listed next were all sequenced from one sample in a study of blood T cell repertoires in COVID-19. TCRdb keeps only in-frame clones here, not all; method: immunoSEQ multiplex PCR. The sample lists about 250,000 clones, 70% to 90% occurring once. The source material was peripheral blood. The source of these receptors is a woman aged 25 to 39 with acute or convalescent COVID-19.

CDR3 sequence (DNA): TGTGCCAGCAGTGAAGTTGGTGCAGGGGGCTACGAGCAGTACTTC. Its protein product is CASSEVGAGGYEQYF. V gene TRBV6-1 combines with J gene TRBJ2-7, with 7 bases identical to TRBD1. This CDR3 is built from 15 residues. Germline assignment: CDR1 MNHNS and CDR2 SASEGT. After removal of 1 base from V and 3 bases from J, the junction contained 6 bases not matched to a gene.

The chain has TRBV20-1 and TRBJ1-3; D is uncertain. The V gene's germline CDR1 is DFQATT and CDR2 SNEGSKA (reference sequence). Trimming cost V 5 bases and J 5 bases, with 7 bases left between them. There are 11 residues in the CDR3. This CDR3 is CSAGQRNTIYF. For the CDR3, the DNA is TGCAGTGCTGGTCAGAGAAACACCATATATTTT.

V gene TRBV6-1 combines with J gene TRBJ1-1; D gene uncertain. Trimming pared 2 bases from V and 6 bases from J, leaving 16 bases between. The CDR3 extends over 15 amino acids. Germline CDR1 is MNHNS and CDR2 is SASEGT. For the CDR3, the DNA is TGTGCCAGCAGTGAATCAATGGGAGTTTGGGCTGAAGCTTTCTTT. Its protein product is CASSESMGVWAEAFF.

The chain combines TRBV7-9 with TRBJ2-3; the D gene is possibly TRBD2 (5 bases). Germline V gene sequence: CDR1 SEHNR, CDR2 FQNEAQ (reference sequence). V was shortened by 0 bases and J by 5 bases, with 6 bases between the two germline ends. CDR3 size: 13 residues. DNA for the CDR3: TGTGCCAGCAGCTTAGCCGGGGTAGATACGCAGTATTTT. The encoded protein is CASSLAGVDTQYF.

V gene TRBV9 combines with J gene TRBJ2-7; 16 bases match TRBD2. The V and J ends lost 0 bases and 5 bases, in that order; junction bases with no gene match: 11. CDR3 length: 19 residues. Germline CDR1 and CDR2: SGDLS and YYNGEE. The CDR3, as DNA: TGTGCCAGCAGCGTAGGCATGGGACTAGCGGGAGGGCCGGGGGACGAGCAGTACTTC. The encoded protein is CASSVGMGLAGGPGDEQYF.

The chain carries TRBV7-2 and TRBJ2-7, with 7 bases identical to TRBD1. This CDR3 contains 14 residues. J was trimmed by 3 bases and V by 5 bases; bases with no gene match: 7. From germline, CDR1 is SGHTA and CDR2 FQGNSA. The CDR3 loop reads CASSTGTANYEQYF. Written as DNA, the CDR3 is TGTGCCAGCAGCACCGGGACAGCCAACTACGAGCAGTACTTC.

In its sample, this clone was seen a few times. This sequence joins TRBV25-1 and TRBJ2-3; 9 nucleotides align to TRBD1. From germline, CDR1 is MGHDK and CDR2 SYGVNS. This CDR3 spans 15 amino acids. V lost 4 bases to trimming and J lost 0 bases; unmatched junction nucleotides: 2. In DNA, the CDR3 is TGTGCCAGCAGTGGGGGACAGGGAAGCACAGATACGCAGTATTTT. Its translation is CASSGGQGSTDTQYF.

This clone was seen a single time. J is TRBJ1-5 and V is TRBV18; 9 bases fit TRBD1. Germline trimming cut 4 bases from V and 1 base from J; bases unmatched to any gene: 2. This CDR3 is 15 amino acids long. Germline assignment: CDR1 KGHSH and CDR2 LQKENI. The CDR3 here is CASSLQGASNQPQHF. The CDR3 region has the DNA TGTGCCAGCTCACTACAGGGGGCGAGCAATCAGCCCCAGCATTTT. The whole variable domain, remainder taken from reference TRBV18 and TRBJ1-5, is NAGVMQNPRHLVRRRGQEARLRCSPMKGHSHVYWYRQLPEEGLKFMVYLQKENIIDESGMPKERFSAEFPKEGPSILRIQQVVRGDSAAYFCASSLQGASNQPQHFGDGTRLSIL.

The table lists this clone with a count of one. The gene calls are TRBV7-8 and TRBJ2-1, with a possible D match to TRBD2 (6 bases). The CDR3 loop spans 15 amino acids. Germline V gene sequence: CDR1 SGHVS, CDR2 FQNEAQ. Trimming removed 4 bases from V and 2 bases from J, with 12 bases in between. The CDR3: CASSSVTRPYNEQFF. In DNA, the CDR3 is TGTGCCAGCAGCTCCGTGACTAGACCCTACAATGAGCAGTTCTTC.

The sample holds a few counts of this clone. The chain joins TRBV7-9 to TRBJ1-5; D call uncertain. There are 12 residues in the CDR3. Trimming stripped 2 bases from V and 7 bases from J, with 6 bases between. Germline CDR1 is SEHNR and CDR2 is FQNEAQ (reference sequence). Here the CDR3 DNA reads TGTGCCAGCAGCTTATGGGCCCAGCCCCAGCATTTT. Translating it yields CASSLWAQPQHF.

The chain employs TRBV18 and TRBJ2-3; D is uncertain. CDR1 and CDR2 (germline): KGHSH, LQKENI. This CDR3 has 13 residues. The V and J ends lost 6 bases and 5 bases respectively, with 12 bases between them. CDR3 protein: CASSPSLRDTQYF. In DNA form, the CDR3 reads TGTGCCAGCTCCCCTTCCCTGCGAGATACGCAGTATTTT.

The V gene is TRBV13, the J gene TRBJ2-3; TRBD2 matches 8 bases. In germline, CDR1 is PRHDT, CDR2 FYEKMQ (reference sequence). The CDR3 spans 18 residues. J gave up 0 bases and V 5 bases, and 13 bases lay outside the gene matches. CDR3 DNA: TGTGCCAGCAGCCCCCGATTATCGGGAGGGACTAGCACAGATACGCAGTATTTT. Residues: CASSPRLSGGTSTDTQYF.

The CDR3 protein is CSASFKQGGYGYTF. CDR3 DNA: TGCAGTGCTAGTTTTAAACAGGGGGGGTATGGCTACACCTTC. The chain has TRBV20-1 and TRBJ1-2, with 8 bases matching TRBD1. This CDR3 region has 14 residues. The V gene end was trimmed by 3 bases and the J gene end by 5 bases; junction bases not matched to a gene: 8. CDR1 DFQATT and CDR2 SNEGSKA come from the germline V gene (reference sequence).

This clone has only one observation. This rearrangement joins TRBV5-4 to TRBJ2-2; 12 bases are a match to TRBD2. The CDR3 is made up of 20 amino acids. Germline V gene data show CDR1 as SGHNT and CDR2 as YYREEE (reference sequence). Trimming removed 2 bases from V and 7 bases from J; junction bases left unmatched: 18. The CDR3 DNA follows: TGTGCCAGCAGCTTCGAAGGTTCGGCACTAGCGGGAGGTCGATACGGGGAGCTGTTTTTT. Translation gives CASSFEGSALAGGRYGELFF.

This chain connects TRBV7-8 to TRBJ1-4; D remains ambiguous. Germline V gene lookup returns CDR1 SGHVS and CDR2 FQNEAQ. The CDR3 is made up of 15 amino acids. V was shortened by 1 base and J by 7 bases, with 13 bases between the two germline ends. CDR3 in amino acids: CASSLGPGSPEKLFF. In nucleotides, the CDR3 is TGTGCCAGCAGCTTAGGTCCGGGATCCCCTGAAAAACTGTTTTTT.

In this sample, this clone turned up a few times. CDR3 loop: CASSIRQGNTEAFF. As DNA, the CDR3 is TGTGCCAGCAGTATACGACAGGGAAACACTGAAGCTTTCTTT. J is TRBJ1-1 and V is TRBV27; 7 positions agree with TRBD1. Germline CDR1 is MNHEY and CDR2 is SMNVEV (reference sequence). V trimming: 5 bases; J trimming: 2 bases; junction bases outside the gene matches: 5. CDR3 length equals 14 residues.

This chain joins TRBV5-8 and TRBJ1-5, with 11 bases matching TRBD1. Germline loops: CDR1 SGHTS, CDR2 YDEGEE. V was clipped by 4 bases and J by 7 bases; unmatched bases: 10. The CDR3 length is 16 residues. The CDR3 loop reads CASSRGTGGSEQPQHF. The CDR3 region has the DNA TGTGCCAGCAGCCGTGGGACAGGGGGTTCAGAACAGCCCCAGCATTTT.

This clone was found once. The CDR3 DNA sequence: TGTGCCAGCAGCTTACGGGGAGGGACCGGGGAGCTGTTTTTT. Its translation: CASSLRGGTGELFF. The chain joins TRBV7-2 to TRBJ2-2; 7 bases fit TRBD2. This CDR3 region has 14 residues. Germline CDR1 SGHTA, CDR2 FQGNSA. V lost 2 bases, J lost 5 bases, and 2 bases stayed unmatched.

This sequence joins TRBV20-1 and TRBJ2-3; D unresolved. This CDR3 is 11 amino acids long. Germline CDR1 reads DFQATT; CDR2 reads SNEGSKA (reference sequence). CDR3 bases: TGCAGGGCGGCTAGCACAGATACGCAGTATTTT. Protein product: CRAASTDTQYF.

Here the CDR3 reads CASSVSRNEQFF. The CDR3 DNA is TGTGCCAGTAGTGTGAGTAGAAATGAGCAGTTCTTC. The V call is TRBV19, the J call TRBJ2-1, with D hard to call. CDR3 length equals 12 residues. Germline CDR1 and CDR2: LNHDA and SQIVND (reference sequence). V lost 5 bases to trimming and J lost 7 bases, with 9 bases between them.

The V call is TRBV9, the J call TRBJ1-2, with D possibly matching TRBD1 (5 bases). V gave up 4 bases and J gave up 8 bases, with 21 bases separating them. The CDR3 extends over 15 amino acids. The germline V gene encodes CDR1 SGDLS and CDR2 YYNGEE. CDR3 bases: TGTGCCAGCAGCTCGTTCCTGGGGGAGGGATTCGGCTACACCTTC. Its protein is CASSSFLGEGFGYTF. The full variable domain, in which reference TRBV9 and TRBJ1-2 provide the parts outside the CDR3, is DSGVTQTPKHLITATGQRVTLRCSPRSGDLSVYWYQQSLDQGLQFLIQYYNGEERAKGNILERFSAQQFPDLHSELNLSSLELGDSALYFCASSSFLGEGFGYTFGSGTRLTVV.

This chain joins TRBV30 and TRBJ2-6; D unclear. Trimming left V 5 bases short and J 8 bases short, with 10 bases between. The CDR3 consists of 12 residues. CDR1 is GTSNPN, CDR2 SVGIG, per germline (reference sequence). CDR3 amino acids: CAWHPRTNVLTF. The CDR3 nucleotides read TGTGCCTGGCACCCGCGGACCAACGTCCTGACTTTC.